This T cell receptor beta chain appears in the sequencing data of a study of blood T cell repertoires in COVID-19. About the research overall: PBMCs, B-cell-depleted T cells, or T cells provided the cDNA or gDNA that made up the material.

Original processing notes: Using reference gene primer amplification, nucleated cell counts were estimated. TCRdb keeps only in-frame clones here, not all; method: immunoSEQ multiplex PCR. That table gives V, J and clone size, and the DNA gave D and trimming. Among roughly 270,000 clones listed, roughly 85% were seen once. This clonotype was sampled from a middle-aged man with active or convalescent COVID-19. Sequenced material: peripheral blood.

The chain's CDR3 is CATSDLGWDNIPLELFF. The CDR3 region has the DNA TGTGCCACCAGTGATTTGGGATGGGACAATATCCCGCTAGAACTGTTTTTT. The V gene is TRBV24-1, the J gene TRBJ1-4; maybe TRBD1 (6 bases). The CDR3 contains 17 residues. V was cut by 0 bases and J by 12 bases, with 22 bases left in between. Germline V gives CDR1 KGHDR, CDR2 SFDVKD.